This TCR beta chain was retrieved from a study of response to subunit inactivated influenza vaccine. From the RT-PCR reads, TCRdb called clonotypes with MiXCR, one entry per CDR3 protein. The sample includes 630,000 or so distinct CDR3 sequences, approximately 15% of them seen just once. Overall study findings and caveats: After each seasonal influenza vaccination, few new T cells are recruited, the authors suggested.

The CDR3 is 14 residues long. The ends were cut back, 0 bases at V and 7 bases at J, with 12 bases in the middle. Germline CDR1 reads SGHRS; CDR2 reads YFSETQ. Points on this clonotype: The antigen is not known.

The TCR comes from a man in his forties or fifties who received an inactivated influenza vaccine. The sample here was PBMCs from blood, taken 11 to 12 days after vaccination. This chain uses TRBV5-1 with TRBJ2-3; tentatively, D is TRBD2 (5 bases). The CDR3 spells CASSLGWTDHTQYF. In nucleotides, the CDR3 is TGCGCCAGCAGCTTGGGGTGGACTGACCATACGCAGTATTTT.